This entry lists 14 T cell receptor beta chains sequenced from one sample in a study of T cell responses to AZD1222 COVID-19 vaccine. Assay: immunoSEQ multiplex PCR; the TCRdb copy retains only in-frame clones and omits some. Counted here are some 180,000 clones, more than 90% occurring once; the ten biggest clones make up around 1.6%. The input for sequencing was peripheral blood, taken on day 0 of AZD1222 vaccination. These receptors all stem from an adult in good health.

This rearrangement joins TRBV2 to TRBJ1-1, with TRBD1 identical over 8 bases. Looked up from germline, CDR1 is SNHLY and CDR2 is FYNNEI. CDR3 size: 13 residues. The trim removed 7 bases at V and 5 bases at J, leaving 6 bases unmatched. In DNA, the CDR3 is TGTGCCAGCACCCGACAGGGGAAGACTGAAGCTTTCTTT. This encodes CASTRQGKTEAFF.

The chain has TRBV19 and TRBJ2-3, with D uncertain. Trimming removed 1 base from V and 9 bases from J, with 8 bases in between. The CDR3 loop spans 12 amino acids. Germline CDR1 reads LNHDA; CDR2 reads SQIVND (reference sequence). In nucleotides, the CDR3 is TGTGCCAGTAGTATAGTACAGTCCACGCAGTATTTT. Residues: CASSIVQSTQYF.

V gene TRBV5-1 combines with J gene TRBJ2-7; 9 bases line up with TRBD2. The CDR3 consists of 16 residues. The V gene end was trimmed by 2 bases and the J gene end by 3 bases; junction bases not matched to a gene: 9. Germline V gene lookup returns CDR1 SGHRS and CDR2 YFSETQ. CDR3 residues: CASSLSNSGSGYEQYF. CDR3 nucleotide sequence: TGCGCCAGCAGCTTAAGTAATAGCGGGAGCGGCTACGAGCAGTACTTC.

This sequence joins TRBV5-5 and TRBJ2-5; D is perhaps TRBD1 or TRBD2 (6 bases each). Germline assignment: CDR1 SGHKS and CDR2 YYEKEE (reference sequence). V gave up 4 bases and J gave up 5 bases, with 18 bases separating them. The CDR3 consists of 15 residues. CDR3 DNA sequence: TGTGCCAGCAGCCCGCCACCCCAGGGGAGGGAGACCCAGTACTTC. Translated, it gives CASSPPPQGRETQYF.

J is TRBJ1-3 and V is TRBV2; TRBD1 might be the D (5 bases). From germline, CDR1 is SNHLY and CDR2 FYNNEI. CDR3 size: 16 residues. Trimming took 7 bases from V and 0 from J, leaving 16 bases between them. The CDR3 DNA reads TGTGCCAGCACCCTGGGACGGAGGAGCTCTGGAAACACCATATATTTT. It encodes CASTLGRRSSGNTIYF. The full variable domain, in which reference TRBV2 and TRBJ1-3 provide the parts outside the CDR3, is EPEVTQTPSHQVTQMGQEVILRCVPISNHLYFYWYRQILGQKVEFLVSFYNNEISEKSEIFDDQFSVERPDGSNFTLKIRSTKLEDSAMYFCASTLGRRSSGNTIYFGEGSWLTVV.

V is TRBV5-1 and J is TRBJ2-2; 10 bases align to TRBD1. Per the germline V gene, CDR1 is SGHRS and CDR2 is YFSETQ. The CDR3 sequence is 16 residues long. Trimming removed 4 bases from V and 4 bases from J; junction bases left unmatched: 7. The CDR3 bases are TGCGCCAGCAGCCAAGGACAGGGGGTAGGCACCGGGGAGCTGTTTTTT. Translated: CASSQGQGVGTGELFF.

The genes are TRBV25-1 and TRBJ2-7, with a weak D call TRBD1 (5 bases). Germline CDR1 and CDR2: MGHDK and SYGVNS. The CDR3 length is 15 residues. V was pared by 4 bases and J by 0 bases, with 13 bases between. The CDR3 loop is CASSGRTLDSYEQYF. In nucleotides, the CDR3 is TGTGCCAGCAGTGGACGGACACTGGACTCCTACGAGCAGTACTTC.

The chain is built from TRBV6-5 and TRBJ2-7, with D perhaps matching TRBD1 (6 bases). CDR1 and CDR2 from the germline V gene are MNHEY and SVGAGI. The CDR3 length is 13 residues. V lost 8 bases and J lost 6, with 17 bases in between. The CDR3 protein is CASAATLQGEQYF. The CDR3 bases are TGTGCCAGCGCAGCAACCCTACAGGGCGAGCAGTACTTC.

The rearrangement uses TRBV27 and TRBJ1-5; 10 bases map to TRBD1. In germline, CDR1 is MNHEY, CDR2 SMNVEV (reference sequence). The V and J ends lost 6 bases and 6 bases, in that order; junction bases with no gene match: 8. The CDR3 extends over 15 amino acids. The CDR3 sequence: CASSQLGTGAQPQHF. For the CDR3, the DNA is TGTGCCAGCAGCCAACTAGGGACAGGGGCTCAGCCCCAGCATTTT.

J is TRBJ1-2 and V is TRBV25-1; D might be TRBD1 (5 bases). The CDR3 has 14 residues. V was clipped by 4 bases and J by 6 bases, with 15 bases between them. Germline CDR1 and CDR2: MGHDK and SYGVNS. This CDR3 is CASSAPNRFHGYTF. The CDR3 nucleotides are TGTGCCAGCAGTGCCCCTAACAGGTTTCATGGCTACACCTTC.

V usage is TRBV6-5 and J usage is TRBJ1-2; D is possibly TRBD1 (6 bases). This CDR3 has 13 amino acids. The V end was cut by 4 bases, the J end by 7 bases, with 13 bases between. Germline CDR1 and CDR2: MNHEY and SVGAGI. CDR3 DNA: TGTGCCAGCAGTTCCTTACAGGGTTCTGGCTACACCTTC. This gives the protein CASSSLQGSGYTF.

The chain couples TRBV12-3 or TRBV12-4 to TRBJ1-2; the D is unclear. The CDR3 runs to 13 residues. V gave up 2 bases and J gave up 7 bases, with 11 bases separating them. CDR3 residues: CASSLLTAAGYTF. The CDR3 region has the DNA TGTGCCAGCAGTTTACTGACTGCGGCTGGCTACACCTTC.

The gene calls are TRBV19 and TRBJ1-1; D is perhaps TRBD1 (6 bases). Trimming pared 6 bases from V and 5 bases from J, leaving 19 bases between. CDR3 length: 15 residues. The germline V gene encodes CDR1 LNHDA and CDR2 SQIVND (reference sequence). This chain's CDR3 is CASSPDQGRRTEAFF. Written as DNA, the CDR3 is TGTGCCAGTAGCCCTGATCAGGGGCGGCGGACTGAAGCTTTCTTT.

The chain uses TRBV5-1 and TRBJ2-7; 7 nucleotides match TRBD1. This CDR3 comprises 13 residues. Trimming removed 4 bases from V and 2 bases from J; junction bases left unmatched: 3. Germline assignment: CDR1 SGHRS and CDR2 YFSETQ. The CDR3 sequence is CASSLDRAYEQYF. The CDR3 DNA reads TGCGCCAGCAGCCTTGACAGGGCCTACGAGCAGTACTTC.